This TCR beta chain was obtained from a study of shared clonotypes between healthy human individuals. Study-wide results and limits: Generation probabilities of non-shared clonotypes were lower (relative to those shared by all four donors).

Only a few counts were recorded for this clone. Its antigen is still unknown. Execution of the assay was at deep level. Once extracted for a subset, genomic DNA was divided evenly among several immunoSEQ plates. Data came from immunoSEQ multiplex PCR; TCRdb stores just in-frame clones and leaves some out. The table has about 2.1 million clones, around 95% seen once. Naive CD8 populations comprised CD45RO-negative cells positively selected for CCR7, excluding terminally differentiated effector memory CD45RA+ cells. The source material was naive CD8+ T cells from PBMCs. This receptor was identified in a man younger than 30 in good health. Some clones in this sample may be carry-over from other donors' samples.

The DNA of the CDR3 is TGTGCCAGCAGTTTACGTTTGGGAACTGGAAACACCATATATTTT. This translates into CASSLRLGTGNTIYF. V gene TRBV27 combines with J gene TRBJ1-3, with unresolved D. CDR1 is MNHEY, CDR2 SMNVEV, per germline (reference sequence). The CDR3 is 15 residues long. V gave up 2 bases and J gave up 2 bases, with 10 bases separating them.